This T cell receptor (beta chain) was obtained from a study of cytomegalovirus exposure and HLA in healthy donors. Findings and caveats of the study: Accounts indicate the classifier identified cytomegalovirus status with strong specificity and sensitivity. Among donors in an Asian-associated ancestry cluster, a later analysis reportedly found fewer N-insertions than the approximately 700-donor mean. TCR sequences were mostly rare, though some public TCRs occurred in many donors. There were a few CMV-associated chains whose specificity for CMV antigens was confirmed in vitro.

Germline CDR1 MDHEN, CDR2 SYDVKM. Between the trimmed V and J ends, which lost 3 bases and 0 bases, there was a span of 9 bases. There are 16 residues in the CDR3. Primers included in the PCR were 60 Vbeta and 13 Jbeta primers. Only in-frame clones appear in the TCRdb table, and some are missing; sequencing was by immunoSEQ multiplex PCR. The table has roughly 130,000 clones, more than 75% seen once. Concerning this clone itself: Its antigen is unknown.

The V gene is TRBV28, the J gene TRBJ1-6; D remains unclear. The sequenced sample consisted of PBMCs. The source of this sequence is a female donor in good health and CMV-seronegative. This CDR3 reads CASSFLGSSYNSPLHF. DNA of the CDR3: TGTGCCAGCAGTTTTCTAGGGAGCTCCTATAATTCACCCCTCCACTTT.